This T cell receptor beta chain was retrieved from a study of T cell repertoires in cytomegalovirus infection. From the reads, TCRdb called clonotypes with MiXCR, one entry per CDR3 protein. The sample records about 160,000 distinct CDR3 sequences, 20% to 25% being singletons. To note about this clonotype: Its antigen is undetermined.

Trimming cost V 5 bases and J 0 bases, with 10 bases left between them. The CDR3 covers 14 residues. Germline CDR1 reads MNHNS; CDR2 reads SASEGT. The TCR was taken from a human donor in good health (CMV status not recorded). Some clones in this sample may be carry-over from other donors' samples. The rearrangement uses TRBV6-1 and TRBJ1-1; D gene uncertain. Sequenced here: CD8+ T cells from cultured PBMCs, sampled from culture after CMV antigen stimulation. DNA of the CDR3: TGTGCCAGCAGTTACGAGGGCTTGAACACTGAAGCTTTCTTT. Its translation: CASSYEGLNTEAFF.